This T cell receptor beta chain was sequenced during a study of CD8+ T cells in alopecia areata (dated by TCRdb to the late 2010s). General notes on the study: Treated patients were enrolled in an open-label pilot trial of oral tofacitinib at 5 to 10 mg twice daily for moderate-to-severe alopecia areata. Patients received tofacitinib for 6 to 18 months and were then followed off drug for 6 months to check for delayed response and recurrence. In both human patients and the C3H/HeJ mouse model, the study applied high-throughput TCRbeta sequencing to look at T cell clonal expansion in alopecia areata. On the human side, TCRbeta sequencing was run on scalp tissue and on sorted CD4+ and CD8+ peripheral blood T cells from healthy controls and from alopecia areata patients with either patchy or totalis/universalis disease. Biopsies were taken from tofacitinib-treated patients at baseline and at 4 and 24 weeks of treatment, and a later scalp biopsy was taken in several of the tofacitinib-treated patients. Scalp clonality was compared across normal scalp (n=4), patchy alopecia areata scalp (n=8), and alopecia totalis/universalis scalp (n=8). The RNA source kit depended on sample type: the PAXgene miRNA kit for fixed scalp, the miRNeasy kit for PBMCs, and the RNeasy kit for mouse skin. TCRbeta CDR3 regions were amplified by immunoSEQ multiplex PCR using 35 Vbeta forward and 13 Jbeta reverse primers. Results the study describes overall, beyond this receptor: Compared with normal scalp, lesional scalp had higher clonality and more expanded CD8+ clones, particularly in alopecia totalis/universalis, a pattern that suggests antigenic drive. TCR sequences shared between patients were less clear than in mice, possibly partly because of HLA diversity in the patient population. Scalp TCR repertoire analysis is complicated because resident alphabeta T cells in normal human skin are also sequenced, whereas mouse skin is dominated by gammadelta T cells.

Note on this clone: No antigen is known for it. Base qualities are not provided; no much larger clone lies one nucleotide away.

Looking up the germline V gene yields CDR1 MGHRA and CDR2 YSYEKL. From its cysteine to its phenylalanine, the CDR3 spans 15 amino acids. Just the 45-base CDR3 DNA is kept, in frame starting at base 1. Germline trimming: 0 bases from V, 4 bases from J; junction bases outside gene matches: 5. The time point label of this sample denotes: baseline before oral tofacitinib. Lesional scalp punch biopsies and peripheral blood were obtained from alopecia areata patients. PBMCs were isolated by density centrifugation and stained for CD3, CD4 and CD8, after which CD4+ and CD8+ T cells were sorted on a FACSAria. Libraries were made using the immunoSEQ multiplex PCR assay. RNA was extracted from all samples and reverse transcribed into cDNA, which served as template for TCR sequencing. SuperScript III was used to make first-strand cDNA, primed with a 2:1 mix of oligo-dT and random hexamers. A synthetic immune receptor repertoire was used to measure amplification bias, and any remaining bias was corrected computationally. In the paper's pipeline: Raw reads were preprocessed for error removal, and CDR3 was defined according to IMGT conventions as running from the conserved cysteine to phenylalanine. To get clonality, Shannon entropy was normalized by log2 of the number of productive unique TCRs and the result was subtracted from 1. Whether scalp clones were CD4 or CD8 was inferred by matching scalp TCRbeta sequences against CD4 and CD8 repertoires sorted from blood. Entries here come from immuneACCESS through TCRdb and include only in-frame sequences with V and J called. Some clones fail to appear in such tables; in the studies checked, an unresolved V gene covers under half of the shortfall, and the cause of the remainder is unknown. V and J calls and clone size come straight from that table; D and trimming were deduced from the DNA. For this sample there are 150,000 or so clones; around 86% appear just once. Clones ranked in the top ten supply around 15% of the sample.

The TCR sequence derives from a human donor with alopecia areata. Source: CD8+ T cells sorted from blood, taken at week 0. The V and J genes are TRBV4-1 and TRBJ1-2; 7 of the junction bases match TRBD1. The DNA sequence is as follows: TGCGCCAGCAGCCAAGAACACAGGGGTGGCTATGGCTACACCTTC. This translates into CASSQEHRGGYGYTF.